Listed here is a single T cell receptor (beta chain). The data are from a study of immune cell composition in non-small cell lung cancer. The data were produced by immunoSEQ multiplex PCR, yet TCRdb's version contains in-frame clones alone and is incomplete. The sample has over 12,000 clones, roughly 66% seen once. The CDR3 loop spans 11 amino acids. The V gene's germline CDR1 is DFQATT and CDR2 SNEGSKA (reference sequence). This rearrangement joins TRBV20-1 to TRBJ1-4; TRBD1 matches 7 bases. Sequencing used lung tumor tissue. The clonotype was recovered from a human donor with non-small cell lung cancer. The CDR3 here is CGTGENEKLFF. Written as DNA, the CDR3 is TGCGGCACAGGGGAAAATGAAAAACTGTTTTTT.